The T cell receptor (beta chain) described here comes from a study of blood T cell repertoires in COVID-19. Participants' reported clinical history set cohort assignment. V was cut by 5 bases and J by 4 bases, with 15 bases left in between. The CDR3 loop spans 14 amino acids. Germline V CDR1 and CDR2: SGHNT, YYREEE (reference sequence). This clone appeared a single time. Assay used: immunoSEQ multiplex PCR; TCRdb lists only in-frame clones, some missing. The data show fewer than 400,000 clones, roughly 90% seen once. Sequencing was carried out using PBMCs or T cells enriched from blood (not recorded which). The origin of this receptor is a woman aged 25 to 45 who had been exposed to COVID-19. The J gene is TRBJ1-2, the V gene TRBV5-4; tentative D call: TRBD1 (6 bases). The CDR3 DNA sequence: TGTGCCAGCAGGGAGGACGGGACAATCTATGGCTACACCTTC. Translation gives CASREDGTIYGYTF.